This is a list of T cell receptor beta chains from one sample in a study of blood T cell repertoires in COVID-19. TCRdb keeps only in-frame clones here, not all; method: immunoSEQ multiplex PCR. Of 150,000 to 200,000 clones in the sample, approximately 85% were seen once. The sequenced sample consisted of peripheral blood. Receptors originate from a woman older than 75 with COVID-19, enrolled during active disease. Each CDR3 is given with its conserved first and last residue. The order of the fields is CDR3 length, J gene, D gene, V gene, clone size, CDR3 protein, CDR3 DNA. The D gene is left open where the match is weak. Clone size is stated in some rows and not others, as once, few, many or a class when expanded.

len: 15; j_gene: TRBJ2-3; d_gene: NA; v_gene: TRBV3-1/TRBV3-2; abundance: few; CDR3aa: CASSQAHRGTDTQYF; CDR3nt: TGTGCCAGCAGCCAAGCCCACAGGGGCACAGATACGCAGTATTTT
len: 13; j_gene: TRBJ2-7; d_gene: TRBD2; v_gene: TRBV29-1; abundance: NA; CDR3aa: CSVGLAGRYEQYF; CDR3nt: TGCAGCGTGGGACTAGCGGGGCGGTACGAGCAGTACTTC
len: 15; j_gene: TRBJ1-5; d_gene: TRBD1; v_gene: TRBV6-1; abundance: NA; CDR3aa: CASSEQDRLGQPQHF; CDR3nt: TGTGCCAGCAGTGAACAGGACAGGCTAGGTCAGCCCCAGCATTTT
len: 15; j_gene: TRBJ2-3; d_gene: NA; v_gene: TRBV6-5; abundance: NA; CDR3aa: CASSREQGSTDTQYF; CDR3nt: TGTGCCAGCAGTAGGGAACAGGGAAGCACAGATACGCAGTATTTT
len: 15; j_gene: TRBJ2-2; d_gene: TRBD1; v_gene: TRBV5-1; abundance: NA; CDR3aa: CASSWGQLNTGELFF; CDR3nt: TGCGCCAGCAGTTGGGGACAGTTGAACACCGGGGAGCTGTTTTTT
len: 11; j_gene: TRBJ1-2; d_gene: TRBD1; v_gene: TRBV29-1; abundance: NA; CDR3aa: CSVSRQGPYTF; CDR3nt: TGCAGCGTTTCGAGACAGGGACCCTACACCTTC
len: 14; j_gene: TRBJ1-1; d_gene: NA; v_gene: TRBV5-4; abundance: NA; CDR3aa: CASSPDRRNTEAFF; CDR3nt: TGTGCCAGCAGCCCGGACAGACGTAACACTGAAGCTTTCTTT
len: 16; j_gene: TRBJ2-1; d_gene: TRBD2; v_gene: TRBV24-1; abundance: NA; CDR3aa: CATSGVAGGNYNEQFF; CDR3nt: TGTGCCACCAGTGGTGTAGCGGGAGGTAACTACAATGAGCAGTTCTTC
len: 16; j_gene: TRBJ2-5; d_gene: TRBD1; v_gene: TRBV27; abundance: NA; CDR3aa: CASSLRRTGRQETQYF; CDR3nt: TGTGCCAGCAGTTTAAGACGGACAGGGAGGCAAGAGACCCAGTACTTC
len: 13; j_gene: TRBJ1-4; d_gene: NA; v_gene: TRBV5-1; abundance: NA; CDR3aa: CASSLFTEEKLFF; CDR3nt: TGCGCCAGCAGTTTGTTCACAGAGGAAAAACTGTTTTTT
len: 15; j_gene: TRBJ2-2; d_gene: NA; v_gene: TRBV2; abundance: NA; CDR3aa: CASSGDRLGAGELFF; CDR3nt: TGTGCCAGCAGTGGCGACAGGCTAGGAGCCGGGGAGCTGTTTTTT
len: 15; j_gene: TRBJ1-1; d_gene: TRBD1; v_gene: TRBV5-1; abundance: NA; CDR3aa: CASSPSLGQGTEAFF; CDR3nt: TGCGCCAGCAGCCCGTCTCTGGGACAGGGGACTGAAGCTTTCTTT
len: 16; j_gene: TRBJ1-6; d_gene: NA; v_gene: TRBV27; abundance: NA; CDR3aa: CASSPGWTIALKPLHF; CDR3nt: TGTGCCAGCTCCCCCGGTTGGACAATCGCCCTTAAACCCCTCCACTTT
len: 16; j_gene: TRBJ1-6; d_gene: TRBD1; v_gene: TRBV7-2; abundance: NA; CDR3aa: CASSLTTGGGGSPLHF; CDR3nt: TGTGCCAGCAGCCTAACGACAGGGGGGGGTGGTTCACCCCTCCACTTT
len: 14; j_gene: TRBJ2-7; d_gene: NA; v_gene: TRBV18; abundance: NA; CDR3aa: CASSPFRESYEQYF; CDR3nt: TGTGCCAGCTCACCATTCCGGGAATCCTACGAGCAGTACTTC
len: 14; j_gene: TRBJ1-5; d_gene: NA; v_gene: TRBV28; abundance: NA; CDR3aa: CASSIGLYGQPQHF; CDR3nt: TGTGCCAGCAGTATTGGACTCTACGGTCAGCCCCAGCATTTT
len: 15; j_gene: TRBJ2-5; d_gene: TRBD1; v_gene: TRBV24-1; abundance: once; CDR3aa: CATSENRGPGETQYF; CDR3nt: TGTGCCACCAGTGAGAACAGGGGGCCTGGAGAGACCCAGTACTTC
len: 16; j_gene: TRBJ2-3; d_gene: TRBD2; v_gene: TRBV4-1; abundance: once; CDR3aa: CASSQISGSWPDTQYF; CDR3nt: TGCGCCAGCAGCCAAATTAGCGGGAGTTGGCCAGATACGCAGTATTTT
len: 15; j_gene: TRBJ2-6; d_gene: NA; v_gene: TRBV5-6; abundance: few; CDR3aa: CASSLGVSGANVLTF; CDR3nt: TGTGCCAGCAGCTTGGGCGTCTCTGGGGCCAACGTCCTGACTTTC
len: 15; j_gene: TRBJ2-1; d_gene: NA; v_gene: TRBV7-6; abundance: NA; CDR3aa: CASSLARSRYNEQFF; CDR3nt: TGTGCCAGCAGCTTAGCCAGATCTCGCTACAATGAGCAGTTCTTC
len: 15; j_gene: TRBJ2-5; d_gene: TRBD2; v_gene: TRBV5-1; abundance: once; CDR3aa: CASSLELAGQETQYF; CDR3nt: TGCGCCAGCAGCTTGGAGCTAGCGGGGCAAGAGACCCAGTACTTC
len: 12; j_gene: TRBJ2-5; d_gene: NA; v_gene: TRBV15; abundance: NA; CDR3aa: CATSRDAVAQYF; CDR3nt: TGTGCCACCAGCAGAGACGCGGTTGCCCAGTACTTC
len: 15; j_gene: TRBJ1-6; d_gene: TRBD1; v_gene: TRBV3-1/TRBV3-2; abundance: NA; CDR3aa: CASSQGTGYNSPLHF; CDR3nt: TGTGCCAGCAGCCAAGGGACAGGTTATAATTCACCCCTCCACTTT
len: 14; j_gene: TRBJ2-3; d_gene: TRBD2; v_gene: TRBV7-9; abundance: NA; CDR3aa: CASSLALGTDTQYF; CDR3nt: TGTGCCAGCTCACTAGCGCTGGGCACAGATACGCAGTATTTT
len: 14; j_gene: TRBJ2-1; d_gene: NA; v_gene: TRBV7-9; abundance: few; CDR3aa: CASSLAGGRNEQFF; CDR3nt: TGTGCCAGCAGCTTAGCGGGGGGACGAAATGAGCAGTTCTTC
len: 15; j_gene: TRBJ1-1; d_gene: TRBD1; v_gene: TRBV18; abundance: NA; CDR3aa: CASSPTTGGWTEAFF; CDR3nt: TGTGCCAGCTCACCTACAACAGGGGGCTGGACTGAAGCTTTCTTT
len: 13; j_gene: TRBJ2-1; d_gene: NA; v_gene: TRBV7-9; abundance: few; CDR3aa: CASSLGGFGEQFF; CDR3nt: TGTGCCAGCAGCCTTGGTGGTTTCGGTGAGCAGTTCTTC
len: 15; j_gene: TRBJ2-5; d_gene: TRBD1; v_gene: TRBV7-2; abundance: NA; CDR3aa: CASSLARGLQETQYF; CDR3nt: TGTGCCAGCAGCTTAGCAAGGGGGCTACAAGAGACCCAGTACTTC
len: 13; j_gene: TRBJ2-5; d_gene: NA; v_gene: TRBV18; abundance: few; CDR3aa: CASSPGPQETQYF; CDR3nt: TGTGCCAGCTCACCAGGGCCCCAGGAGACCCAGTACTTC
len: 15; j_gene: TRBJ2-3; d_gene: TRBD2; v_gene: TRBV5-1; abundance: NA; CDR3aa: CASSPMGGGLDTQYF; CDR3nt: TGCGCCAGCAGCCCGATGGGCGGGGGATTGGATACGCAGTATTTT
len: 12; j_gene: TRBJ1-2; d_gene: NA; v_gene: TRBV5-4; abundance: NA; CDR3aa: CASSLLVDGYTF; CDR3nt: TGTGCCAGCAGCTTGTTAGTGGATGGCTACACCTTC
len: 18; j_gene: TRBJ2-1; d_gene: NA; v_gene: TRBV21-1; abundance: NA; CDR3aa: CASRSNPGTPSSYNEQFF; CDR3nt: TGTGCCAGCAGGTCGAATCCCGGGACACCGAGCTCCTACAATGAGCAGTTCTTC
len: 18; j_gene: TRBJ1-3; d_gene: NA; v_gene: TRBV18; abundance: NA; CDR3aa: CASSPFRQQDVSGNTIYF; CDR3nt: TGTGCCAGCTCACCTTTCAGACAGCAGGACGTTTCTGGAAACACCATATATTTT
len: 14; j_gene: TRBJ2-5; d_gene: TRBD1; v_gene: TRBV28; abundance: NA; CDR3aa: CASRETGGAETQYF; CDR3nt: TGTGCCAGCAGGGAAACAGGGGGCGCAGAGACCCAGTACTTC
len: 15; j_gene: TRBJ1-2; d_gene: NA; v_gene: TRBV18; abundance: NA; CDR3aa: CASSPLRQTRYGYTF; CDR3nt: TGTGCCAGCTCACCATTACGACAGACCCGCTATGGCTACACCTTC
len: 16; j_gene: TRBJ2-5; d_gene: TRBD1; v_gene: TRBV27; abundance: NA; CDR3aa: CASSLRRGQGEETQYF; CDR3nt: TGTGCCAGCAGTTTACGCCGGGGACAGGGGGAAGAGACCCAGTACTTC
len: 17; j_gene: TRBJ2-7; d_gene: TRBD1; v_gene: TRBV27; abundance: NA; CDR3aa: CASSMLQGVARGYEQYF; CDR3nt: TGTGCCAGCAGTATGCTACAGGGGGTTGCCCGGGGATACGAGCAGTACTTC
len: 13; j_gene: TRBJ2-7; d_gene: NA; v_gene: TRBV6-5; abundance: few; CDR3aa: CASRQQGRYEQYF; CDR3nt: TGTGCCAGCAGACAACAGGGTCGGTACGAGCAGTACTTC